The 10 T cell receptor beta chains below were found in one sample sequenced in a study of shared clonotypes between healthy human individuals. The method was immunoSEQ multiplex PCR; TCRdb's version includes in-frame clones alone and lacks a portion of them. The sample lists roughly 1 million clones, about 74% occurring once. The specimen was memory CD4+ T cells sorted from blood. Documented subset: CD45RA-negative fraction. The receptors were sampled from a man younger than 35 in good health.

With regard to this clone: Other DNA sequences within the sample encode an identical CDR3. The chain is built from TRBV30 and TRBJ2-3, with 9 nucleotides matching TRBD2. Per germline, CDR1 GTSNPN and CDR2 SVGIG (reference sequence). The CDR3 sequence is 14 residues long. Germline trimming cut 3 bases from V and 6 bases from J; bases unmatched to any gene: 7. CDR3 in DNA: TGTGCCTGGAGATTGGCGGGAGGGCCGGATACGCAGTATTTT. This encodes CAWRLAGGPDTQYF. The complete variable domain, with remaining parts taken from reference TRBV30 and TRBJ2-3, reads SQTIHQWPATLVQPVGSPLSLECTVEGTSNPNLYWYRQAAGRGLQLLFYSVGIGQISSEVPQNLSASRPQDRQFILSSKKLLLSDSGFYLCAWRLAGGPDTQYFGPGTRLTVL.

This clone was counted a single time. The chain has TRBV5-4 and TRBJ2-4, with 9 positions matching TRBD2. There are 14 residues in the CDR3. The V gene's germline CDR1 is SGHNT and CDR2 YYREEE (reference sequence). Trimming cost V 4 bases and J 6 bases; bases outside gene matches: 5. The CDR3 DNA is TGTGCCAGCAGCCGGGAGACTAGCGGAAACATTCAGTACTTC. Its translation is CASSRETSGNIQYF.

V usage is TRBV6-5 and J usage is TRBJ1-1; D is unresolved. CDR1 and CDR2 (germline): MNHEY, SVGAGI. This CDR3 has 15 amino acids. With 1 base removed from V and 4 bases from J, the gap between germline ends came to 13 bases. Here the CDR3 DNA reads TGTGCCAGCAGTTACTTGGACCCCGGGTCCACTGAAGCTTTCTTT. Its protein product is CASSYLDPGSTEAFF.

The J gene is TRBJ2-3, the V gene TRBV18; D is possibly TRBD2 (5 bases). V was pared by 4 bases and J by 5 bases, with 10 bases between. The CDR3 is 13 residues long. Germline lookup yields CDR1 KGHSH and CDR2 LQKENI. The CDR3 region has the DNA TGTGCCAGCTCACGGGAGATTGGAGATACGCAGTATTTT. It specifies CASSREIGDTQYF.

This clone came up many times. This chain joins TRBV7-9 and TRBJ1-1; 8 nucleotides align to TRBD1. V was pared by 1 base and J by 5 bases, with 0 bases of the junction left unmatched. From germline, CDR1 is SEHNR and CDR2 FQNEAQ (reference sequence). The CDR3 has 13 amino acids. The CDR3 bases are TGTGCCAGCAGCTTAGGACAGGGGACTGAAGCTTTCTTT. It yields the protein CASSLGQGTEAFF.

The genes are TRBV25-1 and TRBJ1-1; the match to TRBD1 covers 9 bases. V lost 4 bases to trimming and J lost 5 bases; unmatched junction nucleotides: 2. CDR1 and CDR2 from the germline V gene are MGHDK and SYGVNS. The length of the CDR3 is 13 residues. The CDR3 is CASSGGQGTEAFF. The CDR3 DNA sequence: TGTGCCAGCAGTGGCGGACAGGGGACTGAAGCTTTCTTT.

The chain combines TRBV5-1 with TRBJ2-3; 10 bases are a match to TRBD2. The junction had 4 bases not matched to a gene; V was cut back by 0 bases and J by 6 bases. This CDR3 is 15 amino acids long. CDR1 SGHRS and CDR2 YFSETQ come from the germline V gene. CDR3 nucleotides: TGCGCCAGCAGCTTGGGGTCTAGCGGGAGCGATACGCAGTATTTT. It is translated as CASSLGSSGSDTQYF.

CDR3 in amino acids: CASSSRLAGGRFLDTQYF. The CDR3 nucleotides are TGTGCCAGCAGCAGCCGACTAGCGGGGGGGCGGTTTTTGGATACGCAGTATTTT. The chain recombines TRBV7-8 with TRBJ2-3; the match to TRBD2 covers 14 bases. In germline, CDR1 is SGHVS, CDR2 FQNEAQ. The CDR3 has 18 residues. V lost 5 bases, J lost 6 bases, and 13 bases stayed unmatched.

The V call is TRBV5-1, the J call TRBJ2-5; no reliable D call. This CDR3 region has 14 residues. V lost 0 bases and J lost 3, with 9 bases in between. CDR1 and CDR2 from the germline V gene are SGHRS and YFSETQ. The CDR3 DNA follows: TGCGCCAGCAGCTTGGTTATCTGGGAAGAGACCCAGTACTTC. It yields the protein CASSLVIWEETQYF.

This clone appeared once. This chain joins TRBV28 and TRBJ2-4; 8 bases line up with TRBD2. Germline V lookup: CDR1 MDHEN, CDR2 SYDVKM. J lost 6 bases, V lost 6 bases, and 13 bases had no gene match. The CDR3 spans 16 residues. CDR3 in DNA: TGTGCCAGCAGCGACGATAGCGGGACGTACTTAAACATTCAGTACTTC. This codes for CASSDDSGTYLNIQYF.